Given below is one TCR beta chain in context. What it binds is not known. The CDR3 contains 15 residues. With 3 bases removed from V and 3 bases from J, the gap between germline ends came to 13 bases. Per the germline V gene, CDR1 is SNHLY and CDR2 is FYNNEI. A multiplex PCR was run with 60 Vbeta primers and 13 Jbeta primers. TCRdb keeps only in-frame clones here, not all; method: immunoSEQ multiplex PCR. Of almost 70,000 clones listed, more than 60% are singletons. This sample is drawn from a study of cytomegalovirus exposure and HLA in healthy donors. Study-level background: Most donors, around 81% of a few hundred genotyped, fell in the Caucasian-associated ancestry cluster.

General observations from the study: Later, an analysis showed that TCR beta chains associated with HLA were more clonally expanded than others that were equally common. Some V segments, TRBV6-2 and TRBV6-3 among them, were indistinguishable and were therefore excluded. Analyses of presence and absence presupposed an approximately uniform sequencing depth across donors.

The chain uses TRBV2 and TRBJ2-3; possible D gene TRBD2, 5 bases. The sequenced sample was PBMCs. This TCR came from a male donor in good health and CMV-seropositive. CDR3 loop: CASSERVFGTDTQYF. The CDR3 region has the DNA TGTGCCAGCAGTGAGCGGGTCTTTGGGACAGATACGCAGTATTTT.